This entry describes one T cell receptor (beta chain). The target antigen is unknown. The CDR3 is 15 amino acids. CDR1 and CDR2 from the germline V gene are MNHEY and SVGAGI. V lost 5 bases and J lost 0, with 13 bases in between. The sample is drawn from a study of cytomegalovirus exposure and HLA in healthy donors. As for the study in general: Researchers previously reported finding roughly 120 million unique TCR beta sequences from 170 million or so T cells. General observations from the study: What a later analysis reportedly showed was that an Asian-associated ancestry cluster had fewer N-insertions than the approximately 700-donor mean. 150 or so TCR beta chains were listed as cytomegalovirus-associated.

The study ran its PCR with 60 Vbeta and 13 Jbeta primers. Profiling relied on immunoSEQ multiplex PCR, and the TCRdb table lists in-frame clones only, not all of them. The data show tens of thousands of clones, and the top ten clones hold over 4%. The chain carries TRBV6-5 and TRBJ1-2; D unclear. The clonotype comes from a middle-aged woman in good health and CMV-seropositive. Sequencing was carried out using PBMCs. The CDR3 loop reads CASSQLAAANYGYTF. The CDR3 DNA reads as TGTGCCAGCAGTCAATTAGCGGCCGCTAACTATGGCTACACCTTC.